These T cell receptor beta chains were read from a single sample in a study of cytomegalovirus exposure and HLA in healthy donors. The protocol was immunoSEQ multiplex PCR, while the TCRdb copy is restricted to in-frame clones and leaves out a portion. The data contain about 130,000 clones, about 80% of them seen just once; the ten biggest clones take up approximately 3.5%. Source material: PBMCs. These receptors originate from a middle-aged woman in good health and CMV-seropositive. Each CDR3 is given with its conserved first and last residue. D genes are given only for firm matches. Size is stated for part of the rows, as once, few or many counts, or as a class when the clone is expanded.

d_call	clone_size	cdr3_length	v_call	j_call	cdr3_nt	cdr3_aa
-	-	16	TRBV9	TRBJ2-2	TGTGCCAGCAGCGTAGTAGCGGACCCGAACACCGGGGAGCTGTTTTTT	CASSVVADPNTGELFF
-	-	13	TRBV7-9	TRBJ1-1	TGTGCCAGCAGCTTAGCGGCAGGGGACGAAGCTTTCTTT	CASSLAAGDEAFF
TRBD1	-	16	TRBV18	TRBJ2-7	TGTGCCAGCTCACCCCCCTTGACAGGGAGTTCCTACGAGCAGTACTTC	CASSPPLTGSSYEQYF
-	-	12	TRBV2	TRBJ1-5	TGTGCCAGTCATCAGAGCAATCAGCCCCAGCATTTT	CASHQSNQPQHF
-	few	14	TRBV7-9	TRBJ1-1	TGTTCCAGCAGCTTGCTCTCGGGGTCCACTGAAGCTTTCTTT	CSSSLLSGSTEAFF
-	-	15	TRBV5-5	TRBJ1-2	TGTGCCAGCAGCTTGTTTAATGGAGGGTTTGATGGCTACACCTTC	CASSLFNGGFDGYTF
TRBD2	-	11	TRBV6-5	TRBJ2-7	TGTGCCACGCAAAGGACTAGCGAGCAGTACTTC	CATQRTSEQYF
TRBD1	-	12	TRBV7-9	TRBJ2-7	TGTGCCACCGGACAGGGATCCTACGAGCAGTACTTC	CATGQGSYEQYF
TRBD1	-	15	TRBV6-1	TRBJ2-7	TGTGCCAGCGTTGTGGGACAGGGAAGCCCCTACGAGCAGTACTTC	CASVVGQGSPYEQYF
TRBD1	-	13	TRBV27	TRBJ2-7	TGTGCCAGCAGTTTATGGACAGGGGGCGAGCAGTACTTC	CASSLWTGGEQYF
-	-	15	TRBV5-8	TRBJ2-3	TGTGCCAGCAGCTTAGTCATGAGGAGCACAGATACGCAGTATTTT	CASSLVMRSTDTQYF
-	-	17	TRBV1	TRBJ2-3	TGCACCAGCAAACTAGCAAAAACCCCCCTCAGCGCAGATACGCAGTATTTT	CTSKLAKTPLSADTQYF
TRBD1	-	14	TRBV6-1	TRBJ2-3	TGTGCCAGTATCGCAGGGGGTGATTTAGATACGCAGTATTTT	CASIAGGDLDTQYF
TRBD1	-	12	TRBV6-1	TRBJ1-2	TGTGCCAGCGGACAGGGCTTTGGTGGCTACACCTTC	CASGQGFGGYTF
TRBD2	-	17	TRBV19	TRBJ2-2	TGTGCCAGTAGTATCCTGGGGAGCGGGAGGCTAACCGGGGAGCTGTTTTTT	CASSILGSGRLTGELFF
-	-	14	TRBV27	TRBJ2-7	TGTGCCAGCAGTGAAGACAGTTTTTCCTACGAGCAGTACTTC	CASSEDSFSYEQYF
-	-	12	TRBV7-3	TRBJ2-1	TGTGCCAGCAGCGCCGCCGGGGGTGAGCAGTTCTTC	CASSAAGGEQFF
TRBD1	-	15	TRBV19	TRBJ1-2	TGTGCCAGTATATTAGGGACAGGGGGCAACTATGGCTACACCTTC	CASILGTGGNYGYTF
TRBD2	-	16	TRBV28	TRBJ2-4	TGTGCCAGCAGTTACCCCCCAGCGGGAGGTGCGAACATTCAGTACTTC	CASSYPPAGGANIQYF
TRBD2	once	15	TRBV28	TRBJ2-7	TGTGCCAGCAGTTTTAACGGGAGGTACTCCTACGAGCAGTACTTC	CASSFNGRYSYEQYF
TRBD2	-	14	TRBV10-3	TRBJ2-7	TGTGCCATCAGTGACTCCAGGGAGGGGAACGAGCAGTACTTC	CAISDSREGNEQYF
TRBD2	-	15	TRBV7-9	TRBJ2-1	TGTTCCAGCAGATCGTCCACTAGCGGGATTAATGAGCAGTTCTTC	CSSRSSTSGINEQFF
TRBD2	-	17	TRBV9	TRBJ2-3	TGTGCCAGCAGTCCCGGGACTAGCGGGAGCGGGCCAGATACGCAGTATTTT	CASSPGTSGSGPDTQYF
-	-	13	TRBV6-1	TRBJ2-7	TGTGCCAGCAGCGATGACGGAGTAGGAGAGCAGTACTTC	CASSDDGVGEQYF
-	-	18	TRBV4-1	TRBJ2-6	TGCGCCAGCAGCCAACCCCCGCTCTCAGGGTCTGGGGCCAACGTCCTGACTTTC	CASSQPPLSGSGANVLTF
-	-	10	TRBV20-1	TRBJ1-2	TGCAGTGCTAGGGACAATGGCTACACCTTC	CSARDNGYTF
TRBD1	-	14	TRBV6-5	TRBJ1-1	TGTGCCAGCAGTGGACAGGTTGGCCACACTGAAGCTTTCTTT	CASSGQVGHTEAFF
TRBD1	few	19	TRBV5-1	TRBJ2-1	TGCGCCAGCAGCTTGGCAGGGACAGGGCGAACATCTTCCTACAATGAGCAGTTCTTC	CASSLAGTGRTSSYNEQFF
TRBD2	-	15	TRBV2	TRBJ2-7	TGTGCCAGCAGTGAAGGGGAGGGAGGCACCTACGAGCAGTACTTC	CASSEGEGGTYEQYF
TRBD2	-	14	TRBV13	TRBJ2-7	TGTGCCAGCGCTTGGGGGGGGAGGTCTTACGAGCAGTACTTC	CASAWGGRSYEQYF
-	-	15	TRBV28	TRBJ1-2	TGTGCCAGCAGCCTATTAGGACAGACGAACTATGGCTACACCTTC	CASSLLGQTNYGYTF
-	-	15	TRBV28	TRBJ2-7	TGTGCCAGCAGTTTGGGGCAGGGAAGCTCCTACGAGCAGTACTTC	CASSLGQGSSYEQYF
-	few	16	TRBV27	TRBJ2-1	TGTGCCAGCAGTGCCTCCAGGGTGTTTCTTAATAATGAGCAGTTCTTC	CASSASRVFLNNEQFF
-	-	11	TRBV4-1	TRBJ2-7	TGCGCCAGCAGCCAAGGTGTCGAGCAGTACTTC	CASSQGVEQYF
TRBD2	-	15	TRBV27	TRBJ2-7	TGTGCCAGCTCGGACACGACTAGCGGGAGCTACGAGCAGTACTTC	CASSDTTSGSYEQYF
-	-	13	TRBV7-8	TRBJ2-1	TGTGCCAGCAGCTTAGCGGGGGGTCCTGAGCAGTTCTTC	CASSLAGGPEQFF
-	-	17	TRBV19	TRBJ1-3	TGTGCCAGTAGTATTACAGGACCGTCGAACTCTGGAAACACCATATATTTT	CASSITGPSNSGNTIYF
-	-	14	TRBV6-1	TRBJ2-1	TGTGCCAGCAGTGGTGGGAGTCTCGGCAATGAGCAGTTCTTC	CASSGGSLGNEQFF
TRBD1	-	15	TRBV25-1	TRBJ1-4	TGTGCCAGCAGTGACCCCACAGGGGCGGGGGAAAAACTGTTTTTT	CASSDPTGAGEKLFF
-	-	11	TRBV9	TRBJ1-2	TGTGCCAGCAGCGCCATCTATGGCTACACCTTC	CASSAIYGYTF
-	-	14	TRBV7-9	TRBJ2-5	TGTGCCAGCAGCCACGGGACATTTGGGGAGACCCAGTACTTC	CASSHGTFGETQYF